The next 32 T cell receptor beta chains were all read from a single sample in a study of T cell changes during pregnancy in multiple sclerosis. Repertoires were generated with immunoSEQ multiplex PCR, while TCRdb's copy carries only in-frame clones and drops some. The repertoire consists of approximately 100,000 clones, with more than 90% occurring once and the leading ten covering approximately 1.2%. The sample consisted of peripheral blood, taken in the second trimester of pregnancy. These receptors were collected from a female donor with multiple sclerosis, enrolled in a pregnancy study.

The CDR3 DNA is TGTGCCAGCAGAACCCCCACAGGGGGCCACACCGGGGAGCTGTTTTTT. Its translation: CASRTPTGGHTGELFF. J is TRBJ2-2 and V is TRBV28; 9 nucleotides align to TRBD1. V shed 6 bases and J 3 bases; nucleotides not matched to a gene: 8. Germline CDR1 is MDHEN and CDR2 is SYDVKM. CDR3 length: 16 amino acids.

The chain is built from TRBV5-4 and TRBJ1-6; no definite D call. V was trimmed by 2 bases and J by 1 base, leaving 13 bases between them. The CDR3 is 17 residues long. Germline V gene sequence: CDR1 SGHNT, CDR2 YYREEE (reference sequence). The CDR3 DNA reads as TGTGCCAGCAGCTTACAGACCGGGAGGTCCTATAATTCACCCCTCCACTTT. As protein: CASSLQTGRSYNSPLHF.

The rearrangement joins TRBV6-5 to TRBJ2-3; D is ambiguous. Trimming left V 10 bases short and J 2 bases short, with 7 bases between. This CDR3 spans 11 amino acids. In germline, CDR1 is MNHEY, CDR2 SVGAGI. The CDR3 DNA is TGTGCCACCTCCTCCACAGATACGCAGTATTTT. It yields the protein CATSSTDTQYF.

This clone was counted once. J is TRBJ2-5 and V is TRBV5-5; D is possibly TRBD1 (5 bases). V was cut by 0 bases and J by 3 bases, with 9 bases left in between. The germline V gene encodes CDR1 SGHKS and CDR2 YYEKEE (reference sequence). The CDR3 has 14 amino acids. Here the CDR3 DNA reads TGTGCCAGCAGCTTGGAGGGGTGGAAAGAGACCCAGTACTTC. Translating it yields CASSLEGWKETQYF.

This chain joins TRBV19 and TRBJ2-3; 7 positions agree with TRBD2. The CDR3 has 17 amino acids. The germline V gene encodes CDR1 LNHDA and CDR2 SQIVND (reference sequence). With V trimmed by 3 bases and J by 4 bases, 13 bases remained unmatched. This chain's CDR3 is CASSIGFGGRRADTQYF. Here the CDR3 DNA reads TGTGCCAGTAGTATCGGTTTCGGCGGGAGAAGGGCAGATACGCAGTATTTT.

The V and J genes are TRBV7-9 and TRBJ1-1; the D is unclear. Trimming shortened V by 3 bases and J by 1 base, and 12 bases separated the two germline ends. The CDR3 totals 15 residues. CDR1 is SEHNR and CDR2 is FQNEAQ in the germline V gene (reference sequence). The CDR3 DNA is TGTGCCAGCAGCTTTATGGCGGGTAGGAACACTGAAGCTTTCTTT. This gives the protein CASSFMAGRNTEAFF.

J is TRBJ2-4 and V is TRBV5-1; TRBD1 agrees at 12 bases. CDR1 is SGHRS, CDR2 YFSETQ, per germline. The ends lost 4 bases at V and 0 bases at J; junction bases unmatched: 5. The CDR3 runs to 17 residues. CDR3 region: CASSPGTGGTAKNIQYF. CDR3 nucleotides: TGCGCCAGCAGCCCCGGGACAGGGGGCACAGCCAAAAACATTCAGTACTTC. Supplemented by reference TRBV5-1 and TRBJ2-4, the full variable domain reads KAGVTQTPRYLIKTRGQQVTLSCSPISGHRSVSWYQQTPGQGLQFLFEYFSETQRNKGNFPGRFSGRQFSNSRSEMNVSTLELGDSALYLCASSPGTGGTAKNIQYFGAGTRLSVL.

V and J are TRBV9 and TRBJ2-5; D ambiguous. Per germline, CDR1 SGDLS and CDR2 YYNGEE. The length of the CDR3 is 13 residues. V gave up 0 bases and J gave up 5 bases, with 8 bases separating them. CDR3: CASSVAKEETQYF. In nucleotides, the CDR3 is TGTGCCAGCAGCGTAGCTAAGGAGGAGACCCAGTACTTC.

The chain combines TRBV11-3 with TRBJ1-1; the D gene is possibly TRBD1 (5 bases). Germline assignment: CDR1 SGHNT and CDR2 YENEEA. The CDR3 loop spans 12 amino acids. V was pared by 5 bases and J by 5 bases, with 9 bases between. The CDR3 here is CASSKGDTEAFF. The CDR3 DNA reads TGTGCCAGCAGCAAAGGGGATACTGAAGCTTTCTTT.

The chain employs TRBV29-1 and TRBJ2-5; D is possibly TRBD2 (5 bases). TRBJ2-7 explains the end of the DNA better; the J call may be wrong. The germline CDR1 and CDR2 sequences are SQVTM and ANQGSEA. The CDR3 extends over 11 amino acids. CDR3 loop: CSVGGLDEQYF. DNA for the CDR3: TGCAGCGTTGGAGGACTCGACGAGCAGTACTTC.

The rearrangement uses TRBV5-4 and TRBJ2-1; 8 positions agree with TRBD2. V lost 1 base, J lost 4 bases, and 7 bases stayed unmatched. CDR1 and CDR2 (germline): SGHNT, YYREEE (reference sequence). The CDR3 sequence is 16 residues long. The CDR3 here is CASSLRRGGIYNEQFF. The CDR3, as DNA: TGTGCCAGCAGCTTGAGACGGGGGGGAATATACAATGAGCAGTTCTTC.

This sequence joins TRBV10-2 and TRBJ2-7; D unresolved. Germline V CDR1 and CDR2: WSHSY, SAAADI. The CDR3 contains 15 residues. Trimming pared 0 bases from V and 5 bases from J, leaving 14 bases between. The CDR3 loop is CASSESFRVNHEQYF. CDR3 nucleotide sequence: TGCGCCAGCAGTGAGTCTTTCCGGGTGAACCACGAGCAGTACTTC.

This chain joins TRBV11-2 and TRBJ1-1; D perhaps matches TRBD1 (5 bases). The CDR3 is made up of 15 amino acids. Per the germline V gene, CDR1 is SGHAT and CDR2 is FQNNGV. The V end lost 2 bases, the J end lost 7 bases, and 17 bases lay between the germline ends. This CDR3 is CASSLQGLRDSEAFF. In nucleotides, the CDR3 is TGTGCCAGCAGCTTACAGGGCCTCCGAGATAGTGAAGCTTTCTTT. The full variable domain, with the rest looked up from reference TRBV11-2 and TRBJ1-1, is EAGVAQSPRYKIIEKRQSVAFWCNPISGHATLYWYQQILGQGPKLLIQFQNNGVVDDSQLPKDRFSAERLKGVDSTLKIQPAKLEDSAVYLCASSLQGLRDSEAFFGQGTRLTVV.

The chain recombines TRBV13 with TRBJ1-2; 7 bases are a match to TRBD1. The CDR3 extends over 15 amino acids. The J segment lost 4 bases and the V segment lost 3 bases, leaving 8 bases of the junction unmatched. Germline V lookup: CDR1 PRHDT, CDR2 FYEKMQ (reference sequence). The CDR3 DNA is TGTGCCAGCAGCTTGGGCGACAGGGTTAGCTATGGCTACACCTTC. Amino acids: CASSLGDRVSYGYTF.

This chain links TRBV18 with TRBJ2-7, with a tentative D call TRBD2 (7 bases). Trimming took 2 bases from V and 2 from J, leaving 10 bases between them. The germline CDR1 and CDR2 sequences are KGHSH and LQKENI. The CDR3 consists of 14 residues. The CDR3 loop reads CASSPEGGPYEQYF. CDR3 in DNA: TGTGCCAGCTCACCAGAGGGGGGGCCCTACGAGCAGTACTTC.

The DNA for the CDR3 is TGTGCCAGCAGTGAGGGGACAGGGCACACCGGGGAGCTGTTTTTT. Its translation is CASSEGTGHTGELFF. The J gene is TRBJ2-2, the V gene TRBV6-1; 9 bases agree with TRBD1. The V gene end was trimmed by 3 bases and the J gene end by 3 bases; junction bases not matched to a gene: 2. Per the germline V gene, CDR1 is MNHNS and CDR2 is SASEGT. The CDR3 covers 15 residues.

The chain uses TRBV10-3 and TRBJ2-1; TRBD2 matches 9 bases. Germline CDR1 reads ENHRY; CDR2 reads SYGVKD. The CDR3 is 18 amino acids. V lost 1 base to trimming and J lost 7 bases; unmatched junction nucleotides: 14. The CDR3 sequence is CAISEFIVGSGRRNEQFF. As DNA, the CDR3 is TGTGCCATCAGTGAGTTTATCGTGGGTAGCGGGAGAAGGAATGAGCAGTTCTTC.

The chain combines TRBV6-5 with TRBJ2-1; TRBD2 agrees at 8 bases. Germline V gene data show CDR1 as MNHEY and CDR2 as SVGAGI. With 0 bases clipped from V and 8 bases from J, the junction kept 9 bases outside the gene matches. CDR3 length equals 16 residues. The CDR3 bases are TGTGCCAGCAGTTACTCGAGTACGGGGGGGACCTATGAGCAGTTCTTC. Its translation is CASSYSSTGGTYEQFF.

The V gene is TRBV14, the J gene TRBJ1-6, with 9 bases lining up with TRBD1. This CDR3 comprises 14 residues. The germline gives CDR1 SGHDN, CDR2 FVKESK. V trimming: 3 bases; J trimming: 10 bases; junction bases outside the gene matches: 4. The CDR3 DNA reads TGTGCCAGCAGCCAGGACAGGGGTGAGTCACCCCTCCACTTT. It encodes CASSQDRGESPLHF.

V gene TRBV18 combines with J gene TRBJ2-5, with D tentatively TRBD1 (7 bases). The V gene's germline CDR1 is KGHSH and CDR2 LQKENI. This CDR3 is built from 17 residues. The germline V and J ends were trimmed by 0 bases and 5 bases, with 19 bases remaining between them. In DNA form, the CDR3 reads TGTGCCAGCTCACCACCTACAGGGCAGGGGGAGGTGGAGACCCAGTACTTC. As protein: CASSPPTGQGEVETQYF.

The chain couples TRBV21-1 to TRBJ2-7; TRBD1 is taken as the D call from the table, unchecked against the DNA. TRBV21-1 represents a pseudogene. This CDR3 is built from 15 residues. The chain's CDR3 is CASSKRYRGWCEQYF. CDR3 coding DNA: TGTGCCAGCAGCAAACGGTACAGGGGGTGGTGCGAGCAGTACTTC.

The sample holds one count of this clone. The chain employs TRBV5-4 and TRBJ2-4; D possibly corresponds to TRBD1 (5 bases). The CDR3 contains 14 residues. CDR1 and CDR2 from the germline V gene are SGHNT and YYREEE (reference sequence). The V and J ends lost 3 bases and 3 bases respectively, with 10 bases between them. CDR3 DNA: TGTGCCAGCAGCTCCAGGGCTGGCAAAAACATTCAGTACTTC. Translating it yields CASSSRAGKNIQYF.

The genes are TRBV6-5 and TRBJ1-2; D is possibly TRBD1 (5 bases). Germline values: CDR1 MNHEY, CDR2 SVGAGI. V dropped 2 bases and J dropped 4 bases, with 8 bases sitting between them. The CDR3 is made up of 13 amino acids. The CDR3 nucleotides read TGTGCCAGCAGTTACGTGGGGCCCTATGGCTACACCTTC. This translates into CASSYVGPYGYTF.

The CDR3 reads CASSFVRIYEQYF. The CDR3 coding sequence is TGTGCCAGCAGTTTCGTCAGGATCTACGAGCAGTACTTC. The chain combines TRBV28 with TRBJ2-7; D gene ambiguous. Between the trimmed V and J ends, which lost 3 bases and 3 bases, there was a span of 9 bases. The CDR3 is 13 amino acids. Germline V lookup: CDR1 MDHEN, CDR2 SYDVKM.

V usage is TRBV19 and J usage is TRBJ1-1; D unresolved. The CDR3 is 16 amino acids. Germline V CDR1 and CDR2: LNHDA, SQIVND (reference sequence). V lost 5 bases to trimming and J lost 6 bases, with 22 bases between them. CDR3 protein: CASSVRTVRVNAEAFF. As DNA, the CDR3 is TGTGCCAGTAGTGTCAGGACTGTGCGAGTAAACGCTGAAGCTTTCTTT.

The chain combines TRBV5-6 with TRBJ1-2, with 10 positions matching TRBD1. With 5 bases clipped from V and 5 bases from J, the junction kept 12 bases outside the gene matches. The CDR3 totals 16 residues. Germline V CDR1 and CDR2: SGHDT, YYEEEE. This CDR3 reads CASRTEPGQGWYGYTF. Written as DNA, the CDR3 is TGTGCCAGCAGGACAGAACCGGGACAGGGGTGGTATGGCTACACCTTC.

The chain uses TRBV6-6 and TRBJ2-1; 8 nucleotides match TRBD2. This CDR3 comprises 14 residues. Germline V gene lookup returns CDR1 MNHNY and CDR2 SVGAGI (reference sequence). The J segment lost 6 bases and the V segment lost 5 bases, leaving 6 bases of the junction unmatched. CDR3 residues: CASSPVAGINEQFF. In DNA form, the CDR3 reads TGTGCCAGCAGTCCGGTAGCGGGGATCAATGAGCAGTTCTTC.

The chain carries TRBV28 and TRBJ2-7, with 8 positions matching TRBD2. V gave up 5 bases and J gave up 0 bases; unmatched junction bases: 6. The germline V gene encodes CDR1 MDHEN and CDR2 SYDVKM. This CDR3 comprises 15 residues. The CDR3 nucleotides read TGTGCCAGCAGTCCACCACTAGCGGCCTCCTACGAGCAGTACTTC. Amino acid sequence: CASSPPLAASYEQYF.

This rearrangement joins TRBV19 to TRBJ2-5; weak D call: TRBD2 (5 bases). V was trimmed by 3 bases and J by 5 bases, leaving 16 bases between them. Germline loops: CDR1 LNHDA, CDR2 SQIVND (reference sequence). This CDR3 is built from 15 residues. CDR3 DNA: TGTGCCAGTAGTATTACGGTACTCAAGCGGGAGACCCAGTACTTC. This codes for CASSITVLKRETQYF. The entire variable domain, with the rest obtained from reference TRBV19 and TRBJ2-5, is as follows: DGGITQSPKYLFRKEGQNVTLSCEQNLNHDAMYWYRQDPGQGLRLIYYSQIVNDFQKGDIAEGYSVSREKKESFPLTVTSAQKNPTAFYLCASSITVLKRETQYFGPGTRLLVL.

This clone was recorded once. V is TRBV7-9 and J is TRBJ1-6, with TRBD1 identical over 7 bases. Losses at the gene ends were 8 bases for V and 6 bases for J; bases not matched to a gene: 10. Germline-derived CDR1 and CDR2 are SEHNR and FQNEAQ (reference sequence). The CDR3 has 15 residues. The CDR3: CASVPSGQSNSPLHF. The CDR3 DNA reads as TGTGCCAGCGTACCGTCGGGACAGTCTAATTCACCCCTCCACTTT.

CDR3 amino acids: CSVEGSYYGYTF. CDR3 nucleotides: TGCAGCGTTGAGGGCAGTTATTATGGCTACACCTTC. V gene TRBV29-1 combines with J gene TRBJ1-2; the D is unclear. V dropped 3 bases and J dropped 5 bases, with 10 bases sitting between them. Germline values: CDR1 SQVTM, CDR2 ANQGSEA. The CDR3 contains 12 residues.

This clone was seen just once. This chain links TRBV15 with TRBJ2-2; tentative D call: TRBD2 (5 bases). The CDR3 is 12 amino acids. V lost 8 bases and J 6 bases, leaving 10 bases between the germline ends. Germline CDR1 is LNHNV and CDR2 is YYDKDF (reference sequence). The CDR3 is CATQVGAGELFF. CDR3 nucleotides: TGTGCCACCCAGGTGGGAGCCGGGGAGCTGTTTTTT.